The TCR beta chain under discussion was sequenced for a study of T-cell reconstitution after alpha-beta-depleted transplantation in children. Preparation of the TCRbeta library was carried out with unique molecular identifiers. From the PCR reads, TCRdb called clonotypes with MiXCR, one entry per CDR3 protein. Seen here are about 500,000 distinct CDR3 sequences, around a third observed once, and the top ten hold 2% to 2.5%. In its sample, this clonotype was seen a few times. Germline CDR1 reads SGHRS; CDR2 reads YFSETQ. Trimming removed 0 bases from V and 3 bases from J; junction bases left unmatched: 6. This CDR3 has 17 amino acids.

The specimen was PBMCs from the stem cell graft donor, collected from the stem cell graft. The TCR was taken from a human donor who donated a stem cell graft to a child with aplastic anemia. The chain carries TRBV5-1 and TRBJ2-1; the match to TRBD1 covers 10 bases. Here the CDR3 DNA reads TGCGCCAGCAGCTTGGCCTTCGGACAGGGGGTCTACAATGAGCAGTTCTTC. It is translated as CASSLAFGQGVYNEQFF.